The 23 T cell receptor beta chains below were found in one sample sequenced in a study of blood T cell repertoires in COVID-19. The repertoire was sequenced with immunoSEQ multiplex PCR; TCRdb's copy has only in-frame clones and lacks some. The table has about 160,000 clones, more than 75% seen once; the top ten hold 6.6%. The specimen was PBMCs or T cells enriched from blood (not recorded which). The receptors shown here come from a woman in her forties or fifties who had recovered from COVID-19.

The chain has TRBV10-3 and TRBJ1-1; D is undetermined. Deletions cut 0 bases from V and 2 bases from J, with 10 bases between. The CDR3 is made up of 15 amino acids. Germline CDR1 ENHRY, CDR2 SYGVKD. The CDR3 region has the DNA TGTGCCATCAGTGAGTCGCCCCAGACAAACACTGAAGCTTTCTTT. It codes for CAISESPQTNTEAFF.

This chain links TRBV12-1 with TRBJ2-7; the D call in the table, TRBD1, was not verified against the DNA. TRBV12-1 is marked as a pseudogene. The CDR3 length is 18 residues. CDR3 in DNA: TGTGCCAGCAGCTCCCACGGGACAGACAGGGGGTATTCCTACGAGCAGTACTTC. This codes for CASSSHGTDRGYSYEQYF.

The V gene is TRBV7-6, the J gene TRBJ2-2; D uncertain. CDR3 length: 14 amino acids. V lost 6 bases to trimming and J lost 1 base, with 9 bases between them. CDR1 and CDR2 (germline): SGHVS, FNYEAQ. DNA of the CDR3: TGTGCCAGCAGTCCTGAGCGGAACACCGGGGAGCTGTTTTTT. This sequence encodes CASSPERNTGELFF.

The V call is TRBV5-1, the J call TRBJ1-1; TRBD1 matches 10 bases. The CDR3 runs 15 residues. CDR1 and CDR2 (germline): SGHRS, YFSETQ. J gave up 0 bases and V 4 bases, and 3 bases lay outside the gene matches. This CDR3 is CASSPDRGLNTEAFF. The CDR3 DNA is TGCGCCAGCAGCCCGGACAGGGGGTTGAACACTGAAGCTTTCTTT.

The chain carries TRBV9 and TRBJ2-7, with 10 bases identical to TRBD1. Trimming took 1 base from V and 6 from J; bases not matched to a gene: 4. This CDR3 has 14 amino acids. The germline CDR1 and CDR2 sequences are SGDLS and YYNGEE. CDR3 amino acids: CASSVQDRGSEQYF. As DNA, the CDR3 is TGTGCCAGCAGCGTACAGGACAGGGGGAGCGAGCAGTACTTC.

This clone was seen more than once but under ten times. This sequence joins TRBV7-2 and TRBJ1-1; 11 bases map to TRBD1. Looked up from germline, CDR1 is SGHTA and CDR2 is FQGNSA. The CDR3 is 17 amino acids. V dropped 3 bases and J dropped 0; count of bases not matched to a gene: 6. CDR3 loop: CASSFGTGGDLNTEAFF. CDR3 in DNA: TGTGCCAGCAGCTTCGGGACAGGGGGGGACCTGAACACTGAAGCTTTCTTT.

The genes are TRBV5-6 and TRBJ1-1; D gene unclear. With 2 bases removed from V and 0 bases from J, the gap between germline ends came to 14 bases. This CDR3 is 16 amino acids long. CDR1 and CDR2 (germline): SGHDT, YYEEEE. The CDR3 here is CASSFGFSELNTEAFF. Written as DNA, the CDR3 is TGTGCCAGCAGCTTCGGGTTTTCGGAATTGAACACTGAAGCTTTCTTT.

The chain joins TRBV29-1 to TRBJ2-7; 12 bases map to TRBD1. Losses at the gene ends were 7 bases for V and 6 bases for J; bases not matched to a gene: 13. CDR3 size: 15 residues. Germline V lookup: CDR1 SQVTM, CDR2 ANQGSEA. CDR3 in amino acids: CSAQLAGTGGGEQYF. CDR3 nucleotide sequence: TGCAGCGCTCAATTGGCCGGGACAGGGGGCGGCGAGCAGTACTTC.

The CDR3 region has the DNA TGTGCCAGTCAGGGTATCTTTGAAGCTTTCTTT. Translation: CASQGIFEAFF. The chain links TRBV12-3 or TRBV12-4 to TRBJ1-1; D is possibly TRBD1 (5 bases). V was pared by 9 bases and J by 7 bases, with 12 bases between. This CDR3 has 11 amino acids.

The rearrangement joins TRBV15 to TRBJ1-1; the match to TRBD1 covers 10 bases. Trimming cost V 8 bases and J 3 bases; bases outside gene matches: 6. Germline lookup yields CDR1 LNHNV and CDR2 YYDKDF (reference sequence). The CDR3 sequence is 14 residues long. The DNA of the CDR3 is TGTGCCACCTCGCGGGACAGGGGTTACACTGAAGCTTTCTTT. Its translation: CATSRDRGYTEAFF.

In its sample, this clone was seen a few times. The chain joins TRBV5-4 to TRBJ2-2, with 7 bases aligning to TRBD1. After removal of 4 bases from V and 1 base from J, the junction contained 4 bases not matched to a gene. Germline lookup yields CDR1 SGHNT and CDR2 YYREEE (reference sequence). CDR3 length: 15 residues. CDR3 in DNA: TGTGCCAGCAGCCACCAGGGGGAGAACACCGGGGAGCTGTTTTTT. It encodes CASSHQGENTGELFF.

As to this clone: Other nucleotide sequences from this sample produce the same CDR3. V usage is TRBV5-1 and J usage is TRBJ2-7; TRBD2 aligns across 7 bases. V lost 0 bases and J lost 3; bases outside the gene matches: 3. CDR1 and CDR2 (germline): SGHRS, YFSETQ. This CDR3 region has 14 residues. CDR3 bases: TGCGCCAGCAGCTTGGCGGGGGGAAACTACGAGCAGTACTTC. The encoded protein is CASSLAGGNYEQYF.

This clone has only one observation. V gene TRBV10-1 combines with J gene TRBJ2-7; 7 bases line up with TRBD1. CDR1 and CDR2 from the germline V gene are WNHNN and SYGVQD (reference sequence). This CDR3 has 15 amino acids. V trimming: 7 bases; J trimming: 5 bases; junction bases outside the gene matches: 14. CDR3 sequence reads: CASIWSRGNDDEQYF. Written as DNA, the CDR3 is TGCGCCAGCATTTGGAGCAGGGGGAACGATGACGAGCAGTACTTC.

This clone was counted a single time. The V and J genes are TRBV6-2 or TRBV6-3 and TRBJ2-5; 12 bases agree with TRBD1. Germline CDR1 is MNHEY and CDR2 is SVGEGT. Losses at the gene ends were 3 bases for V and 5 bases for J; bases not matched to a gene: 7. The CDR3 consists of 16 residues. The DNA of the CDR3 is TGTGCCAGCAGTTATCGACTGGGACAGGGGGCCGAGACCCAGTACTTC. It is translated as CASSYRLGQGAETQYF.

The chain uses TRBV6-2 or TRBV6-3 and TRBJ2-7; 7 bases map to TRBD1. Germline-derived CDR1 and CDR2 are MNHEY and SVGEGT. This CDR3 comprises 17 residues. Trimming took 3 bases from V and 2 from J; bases not matched to a gene: 13. The CDR3 coding sequence is TGTGCCAGCAGTTATAATTTTATCGACAGGGATGCCTACGAGCAGTACTTC. Its protein product is CASSYNFIDRDAYEQYF.

The V call is TRBV7-2, the J call TRBJ2-5; perhaps TRBD2 as D (5 bases). CDR1 and CDR2 from the germline V gene are SGHTA and FQGNSA. Trimming pared 5 bases from V and 0 bases from J, leaving 13 bases between. CDR3 length: 15 residues. The CDR3 loop is CASSPGLLYQETQYF. CDR3 nucleotide sequence: TGTGCCAGCAGCCCTGGACTCTTGTACCAAGAGACCCAGTACTTC.

The rearrangement links TRBV5-1 to TRBJ1-5, with D tentatively TRBD1 (5 bases). The germline V and J ends were trimmed by 6 bases and 0 bases, with 13 bases remaining between them. The CDR3 spans 15 residues. Looked up from germline, CDR1 is SGHRS and CDR2 is YFSETQ. CDR3 in amino acids: CASKIDSYSNQPQHF. The DNA for the CDR3 is TGCGCCAGCAAGATAGACAGTTATAGCAATCAGCCCCAGCATTTT.

The V gene is TRBV12-5, the J gene TRBJ1-5, with a tentative D call TRBD1 (5 bases). The germline V gene encodes CDR1 LGHNT and CDR2 FRNRAP. There are 16 residues in the CDR3. V lost 8 bases, J lost 2 bases, and 19 bases lay in between. The CDR3 sequence is CASSMGAGSGNQPQHF. The DNA for the CDR3 is TGTGCTAGTTCCATGGGTGCAGGGTCGGGCAATCAGCCCCAGCATTTT.

The chain joins TRBV6-5 to TRBJ2-1; no firm D call. V was trimmed by 5 bases and J by 9 bases, leaving 11 bases between them. In germline, CDR1 is MNHEY, CDR2 SVGAGI. The CDR3 loop spans 12 amino acids. As DNA, the CDR3 is TGTGCCAGCAGTAAGATGGGCGTTGAGCAGTTCTTC. Translating gives CASSKMGVEQFF.

This chain links TRBV7-2 with TRBJ1-1; D unclear. This CDR3 contains 16 residues. Germline V CDR1 and CDR2: SGHTA, FQGNSA. The ends were cut back, 0 bases at V and 1 base at J, with 12 bases in the middle. This chain's CDR3 is CASSLAGRIGNTEAFF. The CDR3 DNA is TGTGCCAGCAGCTTAGCGGGCAGGATAGGGAACACTGAAGCTTTCTTT.

This clone was seen just once. The rearrangement links TRBV4-1 to TRBJ1-1; perhaps TRBD1 as D (5 bases). The CDR3 runs 16 residues. CDR1 MGHRA and CDR2 YSYEKL come from the germline V gene. The V gene lost 5 bases and the J gene lost 2 bases, with 18 bases spanning the gap. The CDR3 protein is CASSLPRTGGNTEAFF. Here the CDR3 DNA reads TGCGCCAGCAGCTTACCTCGGACCGGGGGAAACACTGAAGCTTTCTTT.

The genes are TRBV5-1 and TRBJ2-3; 12 bases match TRBD1. Germline V CDR1 and CDR2: SGHRS, YFSETQ. The J segment lost 2 bases and the V segment lost 5 bases, leaving 9 bases of the junction unmatched. The CDR3 is 17 amino acids. The CDR3 reads CASSPGTGGANTDTQYF. The CDR3 nucleotides are TGCGCCAGCAGTCCCGGGACAGGGGGCGCGAACACAGATACGCAGTATTTT. Full variable domain (missing parts from reference TRBV5-1 and TRBJ2-3): KAGVTQTPRYLIKTRGQQVTLSCSPISGHRSVSWYQQTPGQGLQFLFEYFSETQRNKGNFPGRFSGRQFSNSRSEMNVSTLELGDSALYLCASSPGTGGANTDTQYFGPGTRLTVL.

The chain combines TRBV2 with TRBJ2-7; 8 bases match TRBD2. Germline CDR1 is SNHLY and CDR2 is FYNNEI. The V gene end was trimmed by 8 bases and the J gene end by 4 bases; junction bases not matched to a gene: 7. CDR3 length: 13 residues. The CDR3 sequence: CASYPGGGYEQYF. In nucleotides, the CDR3 is TGTGCCAGCTACCCCGGGGGGGGGTACGAGCAGTACTTC.